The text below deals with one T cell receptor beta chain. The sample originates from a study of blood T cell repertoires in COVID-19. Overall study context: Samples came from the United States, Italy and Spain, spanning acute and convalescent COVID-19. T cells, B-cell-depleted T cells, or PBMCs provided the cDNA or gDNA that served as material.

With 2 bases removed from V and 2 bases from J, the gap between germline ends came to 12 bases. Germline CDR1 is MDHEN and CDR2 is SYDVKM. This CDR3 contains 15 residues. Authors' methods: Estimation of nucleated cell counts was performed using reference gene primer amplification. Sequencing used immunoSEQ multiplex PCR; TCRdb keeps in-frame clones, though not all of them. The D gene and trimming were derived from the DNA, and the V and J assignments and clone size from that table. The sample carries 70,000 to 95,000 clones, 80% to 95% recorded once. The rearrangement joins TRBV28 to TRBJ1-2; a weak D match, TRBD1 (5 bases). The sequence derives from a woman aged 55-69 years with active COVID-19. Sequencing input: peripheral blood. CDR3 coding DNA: TGTGCCAGCAGTTTAACGATGACAGCCAACTATGGCTACACCTTC. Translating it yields CASSLTMTANYGYTF.